The clone carrying this T cell receptor (beta chain) was seen more than once but under ten times. These data come from a study of blood T cell repertoires in COVID-19. Background on the study: Researchers got acute and convalescent COVID-19 samples from the United States, Italy and Spain.

In the authors' methods: Nucleated cell number was recorded as an estimate derived from reference gene primer amplification. Profiled with immunoSEQ multiplex PCR; TCRdb holds only in-frame clones, not every one. The DNA was the basis for D and trimming; V, J and clone size are from that table. The table has some 250,000 clones, about four fifths seen once. Germline CDR1 and CDR2: SGHAT and FQNNGV. The CDR3 runs to 15 residues. V lost 6 bases to trimming and J lost 4 bases; unmatched junction nucleotides: 5. Sequencing was performed on peripheral blood. This clonotype was obtained from a woman between 18 and 29 years old with acute or convalescent COVID-19. The gene calls are TRBV11-2 and TRBJ2-1; 11 nucleotides line up with TRBD2. The CDR3 DNA reads TGTGCCAGCAGTCTAGCGGGAGGATCATACAATGAGCAGTTCTTC. This translates into CASSLAGGSYNEQFF.